The next 13 T cell receptor beta chains were all read from a single sample in a study of technical replicates of blood from a handful of donors. Produced via immunoSEQ multiplex PCR; TCRdb's table is partial and in-frame only. The repertoire consists of approximately 50,000 clones, with roughly 95% occurring once and the leading ten covering 0.3% to 0.4%. Sequences were obtained from T cells isolated from PBMCs. These receptors were taken from a human donor in good health.

The chain joins TRBV29-1 to TRBJ1-1; D uncertain. The V gene's germline CDR1 is SQVTM and CDR2 ANQGSEA. Trimming stripped 6 bases from V and 0 bases from J, with 11 bases between. The CDR3 loop spans 13 amino acids. CDR3 region: CSVEGDLNTEAFF. As DNA, the CDR3 is TGCAGCGTCGAGGGAGACTTGAACACTGAAGCTTTCTTT.

For this clone: A read error may account for a junction end that differs from germline. V is TRBV7-7 and J is TRBJ2-1; the match to TRBD2 covers 7 bases. The CDR3 runs 15 residues. Germline V lookup: CDR1 SSHAT, CDR2 FNYEAQ (reference sequence). The CDR3 sequence: CASSRSSGWAHEQFF. The CDR3, as DNA: TGTGCTAGCAGCCGATCTAGCGGCTGGGCACATGAGCAGTTCTTC.

The chain joins TRBV6-1 to TRBJ2-3; the D gene is possibly TRBD2 (6 bases). This CDR3 comprises 15 residues. Germline V gene sequence: CDR1 MNHNS, CDR2 SASEGT. Trimming left V 6 bases short and J 0 bases short, with 13 bases between. CDR3 amino acids: CASRMRDESTDTQYF. DNA for the CDR3: TGTGCCAGCAGGATGCGGGACGAGAGCACAGATACGCAGTATTTT.

Concerning this clone: One end of the junction fails to match germline, which may point to a read error. The V call is TRBV4-1, the J call TRBJ1-1; D unclear. This CDR3 is built from 12 residues. The germline gives CDR1 MGHRA, CDR2 YSYEKL. CDR3 in DNA: TGCGCCAGCAGCCAAGAACGGGAGCTTCCTACCTTT. Residues: CASSQERELPTF.

V gene TRBV25-1 combines with J gene TRBJ2-1; 7 nucleotides line up with TRBD2. This CDR3 contains 15 residues. After removal of 4 bases from V and 5 bases from J, the junction contained 8 bases not matched to a gene. CDR1 and CDR2 (germline): MGHDK, SYGVNS. For the CDR3, the DNA is TGTGCCAGCAGTGCCCCGCGGGAGCTCGACAATGAGCAGTTCTTC. This gives the protein CASSAPRELDNEQFF.

The V gene is TRBV7-9, the J gene TRBJ1-5; a possible D gene is TRBD1 (6 bases). CDR1 SEHNR and CDR2 FQNEAQ come from the germline V gene (reference sequence). The CDR3 runs 18 residues. Trimming removed 3 bases from V and 0 bases from J, with 18 bases in between. The CDR3 here is CASSFSPGTRASNQPQHF. Written as DNA, the CDR3 is TGTGCCAGCAGCTTTAGCCCGGGGACAAGGGCTAGCAATCAGCCCCAGCATTTT.

V and J are TRBV7-6 and TRBJ1-2, with a weak D call TRBD1 (5 bases). With 3 bases removed from V and 2 bases from J, the gap between germline ends came to 16 bases. Germline assignment: CDR1 SGHVS and CDR2 FNYEAQ. This CDR3 comprises 16 residues. The CDR3 DNA sequence: TGTGCCAGCAGCTTCCTGGAGATGGGGGGAAACTATGGCTACACCTTC. This codes for CASSFLEMGGNYGYTF.

The chain couples TRBV2 to TRBJ2-3, with a weak D call TRBD2 (5 bases). Germline-derived CDR1 and CDR2 are SNHLY and FYNNEI. CDR3 length equals 15 residues. The V end lost 2 bases, the J end lost 11 bases, and 20 bases lay between the germline ends. CDR3: CASSEPSGRPLGQYF. CDR3 coding DNA: TGTGCCAGCAGTGAACCCAGCGGTCGACCTCTCGGGCAGTATTTT.

V gene TRBV6-5 combines with J gene TRBJ2-7, with a possible D match to TRBD1 (6 bases). Trimming stripped 1 base from V and 4 bases from J, with 17 bases between. CDR1 is MNHEY, CDR2 SVGAGI, per germline. This CDR3 region has 16 residues. This CDR3 reads CASSYFFGQGFYEQYF. The CDR3 DNA follows: TGTGCCAGCAGTTACTTCTTTGGGCAGGGGTTTTACGAGCAGTACTTC.

The genes are TRBV7-7 and TRBJ1-1, with D maybe TRBD1 (6 bases). Germline-derived CDR1 and CDR2 are SSHAT and FNYEAQ (reference sequence). V shed 4 bases and J shed 0 bases, with 6 bases lying between them. The CDR3 has 13 residues. The CDR3 loop is CASSSGVNTEAFF. The CDR3, as DNA: TGTGCCAGCAGCTCAGGGGTGAACACTGAAGCTTTCTTT.

The chain joins TRBV2 to TRBJ2-1; no clear D. Trimming shortened V by 1 base and J by 9 bases, and 4 bases separated the two germline ends. This CDR3 spans 11 amino acids. In germline, CDR1 is SNHLY, CDR2 FYNNEI. The CDR3 sequence is CASSEVVEQFF. CDR3 nucleotides: TGTGCCAGCAGTGAAGTCGTTGAGCAGTTCTTC.

This clone appeared a single time. The genes are TRBV10-3 and TRBJ1-2; 9 bases are a match to TRBD1. With V trimmed by 2 bases and J by 6 bases, 4 bases remained unmatched. There are 14 residues in the CDR3. CDR1 is ENHRY, CDR2 SYGVKD, per germline. The CDR3 coding sequence is TGTGCCATCAGTGAGAGGGACAGGGCTGATGGCTACACCTTC. Translating it yields CAISERDRADGYTF.

The V gene is TRBV7-9, the J gene TRBJ2-3; D unresolved. Trimming removed 2 bases from V and 5 bases from J, with 2 bases in between. Germline CDR1 is SEHNR and CDR2 is FQNEAQ (reference sequence). The CDR3 totals 11 residues. CDR3 residues: CASSLLDTQYF. DNA for the CDR3: TGTGCCAGCAGCTTACTAGATACGCAGTATTTT.